This T cell receptor (beta chain) is drawn from a study of blood T cell repertoires in COVID-19. About the study: COVID-19 samples, acute and convalescent, were from the United States, Italy and Spain. PBMCs, B-cell-depleted T cells, or T cells provided the cDNA or gDNA that made up the material.

Under the authors' procedure: Researchers report that nucleated cell counts were estimated from reference gene primer amplification. TCRdb's table, derived via immunoSEQ multiplex PCR, lists solely in-frame clones and lacks some. The V and J calls and the clone size are those of that table, but D and trimming were determined from the DNA. The sample consists of approximately 100,000 clones, 82% of them appearing once. The ends were cut back, 4 bases at V and 6 bases at J, with 11 bases in the middle. Germline CDR1 is SGHNT and CDR2 is YENEEA. The CDR3 runs 13 residues. The source material was peripheral blood. The chain couples TRBV11-3 to TRBJ2-3; D remains unclear. The TCR comes from a man aged 65 to 85 with active or convalescent COVID-19. The CDR3 sequence is CASSYLMWDTQYF. The DNA for the CDR3 is TGTGCCAGCAGCTACCTAATGTGGGATACGCAGTATTTT.